This T cell receptor (beta chain) was sequenced during a study of shared clonotypes between healthy human individuals (TCRdb year 2020). For the wider study: The cohort comprised a couple of women and a few men aged 18 to 49 years. Per donor, three plates each were used for CD4 naive and CD4 memory, two for CD8 naive, and one for CD8 memory. To estimate repertoire size and how much clonotype sharing occurs between individuals, the study deeply sequenced the blood TCR repertoires of roughly 5 healthy adults. Different laboratories and diverse techniques were used to prepare libraries and sequence TCR repertoires, to increase sequencing depth and limit assay-specific biases. Between about 0.85 and 10 billion PBMCs per donor were obtained by leukapheresis.

Using the deep immunoSEQ assay, TCR CDR3 regions were amplified from genomic DNA by multiplex PCR. Genomic DNA extracted from each cell subset was distributed evenly over all wells of several immunoSEQ 96-well plates, and each plate served as one replicate. For sorted subsets, approximately 210 ng genomic DNA, equal to tens of thousands of T cell genomes, was loaded into each replicate PCR. The purified libraries were quantified using a Qubit 3.0 fluorometer, sized with a Bioanalyzer 2100, and then quantified again using the KAPA Library Quantification kit. Each immunoSEQ 96-well plate was sequenced on its own single-read 150-cycle Illumina NextSeq 550 flow cell. On the study's bioinformatics: Because the immunoSEQ output held only junctional sequences and lacked quality scores, the filtering could not match the filtering applied to full-length reads. Sequences were annotated with PyIR, a Python wrapper for IgBLAST v1.9, and V/J genes and CDR3 were assigned using IMGT germline references. Reads were filtered out if the reads had weak V/J assignments (E-value above 1e-6), no CDR3, stop codons, out-of-frame junctions, or ambiguous translated residues. V3J clonotypes were defined by identical inferred V gene, J gene, and CDR3 amino acid sequence. The percentage overlap between two repertoires was calculated by dividing the number of shared unique clonotypes by the size of the smaller repertoire. Three approaches were used to assess repertoire richness: RTK rarefaction, the Chao1 estimator, and Recon v2.1 estimates of unobserved clonotypes. OLGA was used to compute generation probabilities for all TCRbeta clonotypes that the gDNA method yielded from a handful of donors. The table was pulled from immuneACCESS by TCRdb, which kept in-frame rearrangements only. Such tables lose some clones; where checked, under half of the loss comes from unresolved V genes, and the rest has no known cause. That table gives V, J and clone size, and the DNA gave D and trimming. Within this sample are millions of clones, with roughly 96% of them counted one time only. The ten largest clones take up more than 0.1% of the sample.

On this clone itself: This clone's antigen is unknown. It has no much larger one-base neighbor in the sample; base qualities were not kept.

The donors were healthy, HIV-negative adults who had no recently reported acute infections or vaccinations. Every donor was a Caucasian adult living in Nashville, Tennessee, USA. CD4+ T cells were enriched through magnetic negative selection, after which naive cells were positively selected on CD45RA and the remaining negative fraction served as the memory subset. Blood was obtained by leukapheresis, after which PBMCs were separated by Ficoll-Histopaque density gradient centrifugation and cryopreserved in liquid nitrogen vapor phase. Analytical flow cytometry was used to check the purity and quantity of every magnetically sorted T cell population. From each sorted fraction, genomic DNA was isolated and quantified by UV absorbance on a Nanodrop 2000c. General study outcomes and caveats: Only blood was sampled, and tissue TCR repertoires likely differ from those in blood. Sharing across a few donors was observed for around 5% of naive CD4, about 3.2% of naive CD8, about 2.3% of memory CD4, and around 0.44% of memory CD8 clonotypes. Clonotypes shared by all four sorted-subset donors showed higher generation probabilities than non-shared clonotypes. Because the study included only a small number of donors, the genetic and exposure-history diversity represented was limited. Based on pairwise subsampling, the degree of clonotype sharing among donors was expected to be affected by sequencing depth. Naive subsets generally had larger estimated clonotype richness than memory subsets. Incomplete sequencing was indicated by rarefaction of sorted-subset datasets, despite the large sequencing depth.

The CDR3 runs 14 amino acids, cysteine and phenylalanine included. Only the CDR3 region is kept as DNA, spanning 42 bases read in frame from base 1. The germline V gene yields MNHNS for CDR1 and SASEGT for CDR2. V and J are trimmed by 10 bases and 4 bases, and the gene matches miss 13 bases of the junction. The source material was naive CD4+ T cells sorted from blood. In light of the paper, this sample's cell subset or site label describes: CD45RA+ positively selected. Recombination connected TRBV6-1 to TRBJ2-7, with TRBD2 identical over 7 junction bases. This TCR was sampled from a man aged 18 to 30 in good health. At the DNA level, the sequence is TGTGCCACACAGCGCTGGGAGGGCCCGTACGAGCAGTACTTC. This sequence encodes CATQRWEGPYEQYF.